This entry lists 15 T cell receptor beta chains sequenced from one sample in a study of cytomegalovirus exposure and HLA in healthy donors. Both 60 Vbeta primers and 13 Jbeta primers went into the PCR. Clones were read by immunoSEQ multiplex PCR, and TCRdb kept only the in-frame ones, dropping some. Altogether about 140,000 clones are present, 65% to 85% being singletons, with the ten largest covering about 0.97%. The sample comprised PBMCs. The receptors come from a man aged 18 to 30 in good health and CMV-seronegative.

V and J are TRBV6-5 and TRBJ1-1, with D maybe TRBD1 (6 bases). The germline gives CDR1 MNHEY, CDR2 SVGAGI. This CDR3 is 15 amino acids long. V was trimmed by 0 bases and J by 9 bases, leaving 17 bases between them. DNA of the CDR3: TGTGCCAGCAGTTACTCGGGCGGGCGGCAGGGGAAAGCTTTCTTT. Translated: CASSYSGGRQGKAFF.

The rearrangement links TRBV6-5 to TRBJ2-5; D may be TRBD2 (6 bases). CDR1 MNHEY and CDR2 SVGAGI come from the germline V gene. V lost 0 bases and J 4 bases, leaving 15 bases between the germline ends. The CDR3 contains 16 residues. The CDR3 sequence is CASSYSIGPGGETQYF. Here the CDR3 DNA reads TGTGCCAGCAGTTACTCGATTGGTCCCGGGGGAGAGACCCAGTACTTC.

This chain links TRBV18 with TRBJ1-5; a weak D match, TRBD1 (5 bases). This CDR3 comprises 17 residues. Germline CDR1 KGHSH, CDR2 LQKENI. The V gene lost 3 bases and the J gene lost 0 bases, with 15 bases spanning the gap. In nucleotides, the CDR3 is TGTGCCAGCTCACCGGACAAGTGGGGAAATAGCAATCAGCCCCAGCATTTT. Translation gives CASSPDKWGNSNQPQHF.

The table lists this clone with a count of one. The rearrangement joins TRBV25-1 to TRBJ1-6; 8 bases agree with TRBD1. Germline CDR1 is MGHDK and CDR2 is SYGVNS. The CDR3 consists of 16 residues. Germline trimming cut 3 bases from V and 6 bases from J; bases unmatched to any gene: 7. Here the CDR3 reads CASSETGTGSNSPLHF. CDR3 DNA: TGTGCCAGCAGTGAGACCGGGACAGGATCTAATTCACCCCTCCACTTT. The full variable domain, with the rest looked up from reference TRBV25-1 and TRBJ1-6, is EADIYQTPRYLVIGTGKKITLECSQTMGHDKMYWYQQDPGMELHLIHYSYGVNSTEKGDLSSESTVSRIRTEHFPLTLESARPSHTSQYLCASSETGTGSNSPLHFGNGTRLTVT.

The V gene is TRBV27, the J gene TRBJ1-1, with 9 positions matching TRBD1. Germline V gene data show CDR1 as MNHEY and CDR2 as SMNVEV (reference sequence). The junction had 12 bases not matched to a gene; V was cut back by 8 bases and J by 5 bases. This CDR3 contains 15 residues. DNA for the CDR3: TGTGCCAGCCCGGGACAGGGTAGGATTAGGACTGAAGCTTTCTTT. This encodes CASPGQGRIRTEAFF.

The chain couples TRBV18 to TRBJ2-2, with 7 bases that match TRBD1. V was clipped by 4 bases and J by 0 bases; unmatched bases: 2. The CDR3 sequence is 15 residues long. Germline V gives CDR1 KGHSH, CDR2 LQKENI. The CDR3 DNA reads TGTGCCAGCTCACGAGGACAGGCGAACACCGGGGAGCTGTTTTTT. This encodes CASSRGQANTGELFF.

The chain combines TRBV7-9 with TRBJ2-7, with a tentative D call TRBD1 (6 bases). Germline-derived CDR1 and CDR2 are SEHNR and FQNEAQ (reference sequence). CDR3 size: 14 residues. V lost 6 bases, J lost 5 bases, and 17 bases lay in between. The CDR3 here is CASRRGTSTHEQYF. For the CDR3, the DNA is TGTGCCAGCAGAAGGGGGACCTCCACCCACGAGCAGTACTTC. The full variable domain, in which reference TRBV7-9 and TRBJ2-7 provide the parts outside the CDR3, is DTGVSQNPRHKITKRGQNVTFRCDPISEHNRLYWYRQTLGQGPEFLTYFQNEAQLEKSRLLSDRFSAERPKGSFSTLEIQRTEQGDSAMYLCASRRGTSTHEQYFGPGTRLTVT.

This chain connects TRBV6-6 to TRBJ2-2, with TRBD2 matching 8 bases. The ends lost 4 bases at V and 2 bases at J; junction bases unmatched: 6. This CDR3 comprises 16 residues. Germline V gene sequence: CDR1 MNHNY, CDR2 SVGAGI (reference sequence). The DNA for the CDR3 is TGTGCCAGCAGTTCAAAAGCGGGGGCCAACACCGGGGAGCTGTTTTTT. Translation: CASSSKAGANTGELFF.

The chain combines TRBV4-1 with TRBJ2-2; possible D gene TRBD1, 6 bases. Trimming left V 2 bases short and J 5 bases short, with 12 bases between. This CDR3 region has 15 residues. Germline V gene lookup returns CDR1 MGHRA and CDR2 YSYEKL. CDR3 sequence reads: CASSQFPQGTGELFF. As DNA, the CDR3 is TGCGCCAGCAGCCAATTCCCTCAGGGGACCGGGGAGCTGTTTTTT.

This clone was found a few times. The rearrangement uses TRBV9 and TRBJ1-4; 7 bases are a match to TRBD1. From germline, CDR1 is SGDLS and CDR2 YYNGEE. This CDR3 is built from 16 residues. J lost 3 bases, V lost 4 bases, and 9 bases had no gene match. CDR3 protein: CASSPPSQGANEKLFF. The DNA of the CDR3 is TGTGCCAGCAGCCCCCCCTCTCAGGGGGCTAATGAAAAACTGTTTTTT.

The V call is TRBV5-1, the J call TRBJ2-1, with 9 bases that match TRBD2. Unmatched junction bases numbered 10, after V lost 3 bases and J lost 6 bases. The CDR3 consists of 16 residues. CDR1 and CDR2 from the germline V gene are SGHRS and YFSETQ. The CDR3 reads CASSWSLAGGINEQFF. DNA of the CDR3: TGCGCCAGCAGCTGGTCACTTGCGGGGGGGATCAATGAGCAGTTCTTC.

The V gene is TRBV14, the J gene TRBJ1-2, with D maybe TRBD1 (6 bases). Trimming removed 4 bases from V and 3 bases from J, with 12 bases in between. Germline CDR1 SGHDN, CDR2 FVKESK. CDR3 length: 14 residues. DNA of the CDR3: TGTGCCAGCAGCCTCCGGGACATAGACTATGGCTACACCTTC. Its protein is CASSLRDIDYGYTF.

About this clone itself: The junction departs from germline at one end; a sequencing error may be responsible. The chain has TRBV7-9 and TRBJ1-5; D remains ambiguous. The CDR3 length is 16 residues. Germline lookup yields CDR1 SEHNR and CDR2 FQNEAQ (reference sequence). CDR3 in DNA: TGTTCCAGCAGCTTAGCGCGGGAGGGAGACAATCAGCCCCAGCATTTT. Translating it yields CSSSLAREGDNQPQHF. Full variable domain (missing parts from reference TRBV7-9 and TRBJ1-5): DTGVSQNPRHKITKRGQNVTFRCDPISEHNRLYWYRQTLGQGPEFLTYFQNEAQLEKSRLLSDRFSAERPKGSFSTLEIQRTEQGDSAMYLCSSSLAREGDNQPQHFGDGTRLSIL.

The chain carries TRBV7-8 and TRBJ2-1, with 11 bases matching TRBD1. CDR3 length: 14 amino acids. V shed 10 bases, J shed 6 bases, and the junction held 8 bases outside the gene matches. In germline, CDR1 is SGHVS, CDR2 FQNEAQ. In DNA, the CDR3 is TGTGCCACCTACCGGGACAGGGGGTCCAATGAGCAGTTCTTC. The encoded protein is CATYRDRGSNEQFF.

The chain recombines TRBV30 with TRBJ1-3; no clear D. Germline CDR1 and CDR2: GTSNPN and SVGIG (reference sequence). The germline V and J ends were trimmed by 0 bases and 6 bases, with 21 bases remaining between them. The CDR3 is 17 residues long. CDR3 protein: CAWSVFGARQKANTIYF. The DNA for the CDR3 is TGTGCCTGGAGTGTATTTGGTGCGCGACAAAAGGCAAACACCATATATTTT. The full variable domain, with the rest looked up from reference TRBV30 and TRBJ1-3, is SQTIHQWPATLVQPVGSPLSLECTVEGTSNPNLYWYRQAAGRGLQLLFYSVGIGQISSEVPQNLSASRPQDRQFILSSKKLLLSDSGFYLCAWSVFGARQKANTIYFGEGSWLTVV.